These 7 T cell receptor beta chains originate from one sample sequenced in a study of early T cells in non-severe SARS-CoV-2 infection. TCRdb redid the calling of the 5' RACE reads with MiXCR, one entry per CDR3 protein. The sample yields 80,000 or so distinct CDR3 sequences, about 6.5% seen once. Sequenced input: whole blood. The receptors were sampled from an adult who was a healthcare worker with PCR-confirmed SARS-CoV-2 infection or an uninfected control (not recorded which).

This clonotype was detected only a few times. Here the CDR3 reads CASSIGGSGANVLTF. In DNA, the CDR3 is TGTGCCAGTAGTATTGGGGGCTCCGGGGCCAACGTCCTGACTTTC. This chain uses TRBV19 with TRBJ2-6; maybe TRBD1 (6 bases). V was trimmed by 3 bases and J by 4 bases, leaving 10 bases between them. The CDR3 length is 15 residues. Germline V lookup: CDR1 LNHDA, CDR2 SQIVND (reference sequence). Together with reference TRBV19 and TRBJ2-6, the CDR3 gives the full variable domain: DGGITQSPKYLFRKEGQNVTLSCEQNLNHDAMYWYRQDPGQGLRLIYYSQIVNDFQKGDIAEGYSVSREKKESFPLTVTSAQKNPTAFYLCASSIGGSGANVLTFGAGSRLTVL.

This clonotype was found many times. The rearrangement links TRBV19 to TRBJ1-2, with a weak D call TRBD1 (6 bases). The V gene lost 4 bases and the J gene lost 1 base, with 19 bases spanning the gap. This CDR3 has 17 residues. Germline CDR1 reads LNHDA; CDR2 reads SQIVND (reference sequence). The CDR3 DNA is TGTGCCAGTAGTACAAACGGGGACATTTCGTATAACTATGGCTACACCTTC. Translation gives CASSTNGDISYNYGYTF.

This clonotype was seen a handful of times. The CDR3: CASSQPGLSMNTEAFF. CDR3 coding DNA: TGTGCCAGCAGCCAACCGGGACTGAGCATGAACACTGAAGCTTTCTTT. The chain has TRBV3-1 and TRBJ1-1; possibly TRBD1 for D (5 bases). This CDR3 region has 16 residues. Germline CDR1 LGHDT, CDR2 YNNKEL (reference sequence). V lost 2 bases and J 0 bases, leaving 13 bases between the germline ends.

This clonotype was found many times. The rearrangement links TRBV18 to TRBJ1-2; D not resolved. This CDR3 spans 16 amino acids. Germline CDR1 KGHSH, CDR2 LQKENI. Trimming took 5 bases from V and 1 from J, leaving 17 bases between them. The CDR3 DNA sequence: TGTGCCAGCTCAGCCAAGGAACAGACTTTTAACTATGGCTACACCTTC. Amino acid sequence: CASSAKEQTFNYGYTF. Looking up the rest from reference TRBV18 and TRBJ1-2 gives the full variable domain: NAGVMQNPRHLVRRRGQEARLRCSPMKGHSHVYWYRQLPEEGLKFMVYLQKENIIDESGMPKERFSAEFPKEGPSILRIQQVVRGDSAAYFCASSAKEQTFNYGYTFGSGTRLTVV.

At least ten counts were recorded for this clonotype. This rearrangement joins TRBV20-1 to TRBJ2-1; 8 positions match TRBD2. This CDR3 is 15 amino acids long. Germline V gene sequence: CDR1 DFQATT, CDR2 SNEGSKA (reference sequence). V lost 3 bases and J lost 1; bases outside the gene matches: 5. CDR3 protein: CSASRGGLSYNEQFF. As DNA, the CDR3 is TGCAGTGCTAGTCGGGGGGGACTATCCTACAATGAGCAGTTCTTC.

This clonotype was observed at least ten times. This chain links TRBV28 with TRBJ2-7; 9 positions match TRBD1. The CDR3 covers 15 residues. Germline lookup yields CDR1 MDHEN and CDR2 SYDVKM. Germline trimming cut 5 bases from V and 1 base from J; bases unmatched to any gene: 6. The CDR3 nucleotides are TGTGCCAGCAGTCAACCGGGACAGGGATCCTACGAGCAGTACTTC. Its translation is CASSQPGQGSYEQYF. The variable domain in full, with the rest retrieved from reference TRBV28 and TRBJ2-7, is DVKVTQSSRYLVKRTGEKVFLECVQDMDHENMFWYRQDPGLGLRLIYFSYDVKMKEKGDIPEGYSVSREKKERFSLILESASTNQTSMYLCASSQPGQGSYEQYFGPGTRLTVT.

This clonotype was detected many times. V and J are TRBV6-2 or TRBV6-3 and TRBJ1-5; 9 bases are shared with TRBD1. This CDR3 is built from 13 residues. The germline gives CDR1 MNHEY, CDR2 SVGEGT. V was pared by 7 bases and J by 6 bases, with 4 bases of the junction left unmatched. The CDR3 bases are TGTGCCAGCACTGACAGGGGGAGTCAGCCCCAGCATTTT. Translated: CASTDRGSQPQHF.